Included here is one T cell receptor beta chain sequence, with context. The data derive from a study of blood T cell repertoires in COVID-19. Study-wide background: T cells, B-cell-depleted T cells, or PBMCs provided the cDNA or gDNA that served as material.

In the authors' workflow: Nucleated cell counts were estimated from reference gene primer amplification. The method was immunoSEQ multiplex PCR; TCRdb's version includes in-frame clones alone and lacks a portion of them. Clone size and the V and J calls come from that table; the DNA yielded D and trimming. This table holds about 280,000 clones, about four fifths found once. J was trimmed by 6 bases and V by 1 base; bases with no gene match: 6. Germline CDR1 reads SGHTA; CDR2 reads FQGNSA. The CDR3 covers 14 residues. Sequenced material: peripheral blood. The sequence was collected from a woman between 50 and 59 years old who had recovered from COVID-19. The chain is built from TRBV7-2 and TRBJ2-7, with 7 bases identical to TRBD1. The CDR3 coding sequence is TGTGCCAGCAGCTTAGAAAACAGGGGCCTCGAGCAGTACTTC. Amino acids: CASSLENRGLEQYF. The variable domain in full, with the rest retrieved from reference TRBV7-2 and TRBJ2-7, is GAGVSQSPSNKVTEKGKDVELRCDPISGHTALYWYRQSLGQGLEFLIYFQGNSAPDKSGLPSDRFSAERTGGSVSTLTIQRTQQEDSAVYLCASSLENRGLEQYFGPGTRLTVT.